Described below is a single TCR beta chain sequence and its context. Its antigen is unknown. Time point meaning: pretreatment peripheral blood. Each patient contributed between 1 and 8 total time points of blood mononuclear cells, pretreatment and during treatment. The authors spiked synthetic TCR analog templates into each PCR. TCRdb's table, derived via immunoSEQ multiplex PCR, lists solely in-frame clones and lacks some. The table shows tens of thousands of clones, with roughly four fifths occurring only once. This sample is part of a study of PD-L1 blockade in urothelial cancer. Study overall: Individuals in the cohort had been given 0 to 3 earlier chemotherapy regimens.

Study-wide results and caveats: Tumor-associated TCR clones expanded more in blood at 3 weeks in patients with durable benefit.

Germline values: CDR1 SGDLS, CDR2 YYNGEE. The CDR3 has 12 residues. The V end lost 7 bases, the J end lost 1 base, and 6 bases lay between the germline ends. The rearrangement links TRBV9 to TRBJ1-5; D is uncertain. Sequenced here: PBMCs, sampled around atezolizumab (anti-PD-L1) treatment. The TCR sequence derives from a man aged 65-85 years with urothelial cancer. The CDR3 sequence is CASPLSNQPQHF. The CDR3 nucleotides read TGTGCCAGCCCCTTGAGCAATCAGCCCCAGCATTTT.